One and the same sample provided the 28 T cell receptor beta chains below, sequenced in a study of vaccination and CD4 T cells after COVID-19. No antigen has been assigned to these receptors. Sequencing of cultured CD4+ T cell DNA used the Oncomine TCR Beta short-read assay. One entry per CDR3 protein, called by TCRdb with MiXCR from the PCR reads. The data hold approximately 21,000 distinct CDR3 sequences, with 55% observed a single time. As to treatment: approximately nine-day PBMC culture with coronavirus spike peptide pools or control peptides (ViraFEST assay). Sequencing was carried out using CD4+ T cells from blood, cultured in vitro. All receptors derive from a human donor who had recovered from COVID-19.

This chain links TRBV18 with TRBJ1-5; D unresolved. CDR1 and CDR2 (germline): KGHSH, LQKENI. The CDR3 has 12 residues. Trimming pared 8 bases from V and 4 bases from J, leaving 9 bases between. CDR3 in amino acids: CASPTGNQPQHF. In nucleotides, the CDR3 is TGTGCCAGCCCCACGGGAAATCAGCCCCAGCATTTT.

The gene calls are TRBV12-3 or TRBV12-4 and TRBJ1-1; D remains ambiguous. Trimming left V 2 bases short and J 1 base short, with 8 bases between. The CDR3 consists of 14 residues. CDR3 loop: CASSLWPKNTEAFF. The CDR3, as DNA: TGTGCCAGCAGTTTATGGCCGAAGAACACTGAAGCTTTCTTT.

V usage is TRBV2 and J usage is TRBJ2-5; D unclear. CDR3 length equals 12 residues. V lost 7 bases and J 0 bases, leaving 6 bases between the germline ends. CDR1 SNHLY and CDR2 FYNNEI come from the germline V gene. CDR3 coding DNA: TGTGCCAGCAAGCGATACCAAGAGACCCAGTACTTC. Protein sequence: CASKRYQETQYF.

This clonotype was counted between two and nine times. The chain uses TRBV20-1 and TRBJ2-3; 9 nucleotides line up with TRBD2. Trimming at V came to 6 bases and at J to 1 base, leaving 8 bases not matched to a gene. This CDR3 has 15 residues. CDR1 is DFQATT and CDR2 is SNEGSKA in the germline V gene (reference sequence). CDR3 amino acids: CSAGAGGYGTDTQYF. The CDR3 bases are TGCAGTGCCGGGGCGGGAGGGTACGGCACAGATACGCAGTATTTT.

The genes are TRBV7-2 and TRBJ2-2, with D perhaps TRBD2 (6 bases). The V gene lost 4 bases and the J gene lost 2 bases, with 14 bases spanning the gap. Germline assignment: CDR1 SGHTA and CDR2 FQGNSA. CDR3 size: 16 residues. CDR3 nucleotides: TGTGCCAGCAGCTCCCGGACTATTACCAACACCGGGGAGCTGTTTTTT. Amino acid sequence: CASSSRTITNTGELFF.

Only a few counts were recorded for this clonotype. This chain connects TRBV11-2 to TRBJ1-2; 9 nucleotides align to TRBD1. The trim removed 5 bases at V and 4 bases at J, leaving 8 bases unmatched. Per the germline V gene, CDR1 is SGHAT and CDR2 is FQNNGV. This CDR3 comprises 15 residues. DNA of the CDR3: TGTGCCAGCAGCCTAATTCAGGGACAGGGCTATGGCTACACCTTC. Protein product: CASSLIQGQGYGYTF.

This clonotype showed up just a few times. This chain joins TRBV7-9 and TRBJ2-3; 8 positions match TRBD2. J gave up 5 bases and V 5 bases, and 6 bases lay outside the gene matches. CDR1 and CDR2 (germline): SEHNR, FQNEAQ (reference sequence). The CDR3 covers 14 residues. DNA for the CDR3: TGTGCCAGCAGCCATACTAGCGGTGGAGATACGCAGTATTTT. Translation: CASSHTSGGDTQYF.

This clonotype was counted between two and nine times. The chain recombines TRBV20-1 with TRBJ1-1; D may be TRBD1 (5 bases). The CDR3 length is 14 residues. Between the trimmed V and J ends, which lost 3 bases and 1 base, there was a span of 12 bases. Germline V gene data show CDR1 as DFQATT and CDR2 as SNEGSKA (reference sequence). In nucleotides, the CDR3 is TGCAGTGCTAGTCGTAGCCAGGGGAACACTGAAGCTTTCTTT. It codes for CSASRSQGNTEAFF.

This clonotype has more than one count but fewer than ten. The V and J genes are TRBV20-1 and TRBJ1-6; no firm D call. There are 16 residues in the CDR3. The V and J ends lost 3 bases and 0 bases respectively, with 12 bases between them. Germline values: CDR1 DFQATT, CDR2 SNEGSKA (reference sequence). In DNA, the CDR3 is TGCAGTGCTAGCCGAGAAGAGTTCTCCTATAATTCACCCCTCCACTTT. Translating gives CSASREEFSYNSPLHF.

V and J are TRBV7-2 and TRBJ1-1; perhaps TRBD1 as D (5 bases). The CDR3 totals 15 residues. Germline V gene lookup returns CDR1 SGHTA and CDR2 FQGNSA. V was shortened by 5 bases and J by 5 bases, with 18 bases between the two germline ends. The CDR3 protein is CASSLPPGLGTEAFF. The CDR3 nucleotides are TGTGCCAGCAGCCTACCTCCAGGGCTTGGGACTGAAGCTTTCTTT.

The chain is built from TRBV27 and TRBJ2-3; 9 bases map to TRBD2. Germline-derived CDR1 and CDR2 are MNHEY and SMNVEV (reference sequence). Trimming cost V 0 bases and J 1 base; bases outside gene matches: 5. The length of the CDR3 is 17 residues. The CDR3 region has the DNA TGTGCCAGCAGTTTATCTGGCGGGGGGGCGGGCACAGATACGCAGTATTTT. It codes for CASSLSGGGAGTDTQYF.

The DNA of the CDR3 is TGCGCCAGCAGGGGGGTGGGAGGGCTCAACACCGGGGAGCTGTTTTTT. This translates into CASRGVGGLNTGELFF. The chain links TRBV4-1 to TRBJ2-2, with 7 bases matching TRBD2. The trim removed 6 bases at V and 2 bases at J, leaving 9 bases unmatched. Germline CDR1 is MGHRA and CDR2 is YSYEKL. This CDR3 comprises 16 residues.

The chain recombines TRBV20-1 with TRBJ1-2; possible D gene TRBD1, 6 bases. Trimming took 3 bases from V and 7 from J, leaving 15 bases between them. Looked up from germline, CDR1 is DFQATT and CDR2 is SNEGSKA (reference sequence). There are 13 residues in the CDR3. In nucleotides, the CDR3 is TGCAGTGCTAGTTTGGCCAGGGGATTTGGCTACACCTTC. Residues: CSASLARGFGYTF.

J is TRBJ2-5 and V is TRBV19; 10 bases line up with TRBD2. The V segment lost 6 bases and the J segment 4 bases; nucleotides outside the gene matches: 8. Germline CDR1 is LNHDA and CDR2 is SQIVND (reference sequence). The CDR3 is made up of 15 amino acids. DNA for the CDR3: TGTGCCAGTAGCACAACCGGGACTAGCGTAGAGACCCAGTACTTC. This encodes CASSTTGTSVETQYF.

The chain recombines TRBV28 with TRBJ1-5, with 7 bases matching TRBD1. The CDR3 contains 13 residues. V trimming: 8 bases; J trimming: 5 bases; junction bases outside the gene matches: 6. CDR1 and CDR2 (germline): MDHEN, SYDVKM. This chain's CDR3 is CASEGQVYQPQHF. The DNA for the CDR3 is TGTGCCAGCGAAGGACAGGTATATCAGCCCCAGCATTTT.

This chain uses TRBV7-2 with TRBJ1-1; possibly TRBD1 for D (6 bases). Trimming removed 5 bases from V and 3 bases from J, with 10 bases in between. Germline V gene data show CDR1 as SGHTA and CDR2 as FQGNSA. The CDR3 is made up of 13 amino acids. The CDR3 bases are TGTGCCAGCAGCACTAGGGGGGACACTGAAGCTTTCTTT. The encoded protein is CASSTRGDTEAFF.

V gene TRBV10-2 combines with J gene TRBJ1-5, with 8 bases identical to TRBD1. CDR3 size: 14 residues. The V gene end was trimmed by 10 bases and the J gene end by 2 bases; junction bases not matched to a gene: 7. The germline V gene encodes CDR1 WSHSY and CDR2 SAAADI. DNA for the CDR3: TGCGCCACGTCAGGGGGCAAGGGCAATCAGCCCCAGCATTTT. This translates into CATSGGKGNQPQHF.

The chain has TRBV7-9 and TRBJ2-3, with D hard to call. V was clipped by 9 bases and J by 4 bases, with 8 bases between them. The CDR3 covers 11 residues. Per germline, CDR1 SEHNR and CDR2 FQNEAQ (reference sequence). The CDR3 protein is CASTSADTQYF. The CDR3 DNA reads TGTGCCAGTACCTCGGCAGATACGCAGTATTTT.

J is TRBJ2-1 and V is TRBV7-8, with 10 positions matching TRBD2. The V gene's germline CDR1 is SGHVS and CDR2 FQNEAQ. J was trimmed by 9 bases and V by 6 bases; bases with no gene match: 8. The CDR3 covers 14 residues. Here the CDR3 reads CASRSGRAAGEQFF. In nucleotides, the CDR3 is TGTGCCAGCAGAAGCGGGAGGGCCGCGGGTGAGCAGTTCTTC.

This clonotype was observed a few times. The rearrangement links TRBV6-5 to TRBJ2-6; TRBD1 might be the D (6 bases). CDR1 and CDR2 from the germline V gene are MNHEY and SVGAGI. V was shortened by 2 bases and J by 0 bases, with 11 bases between the two germline ends. The CDR3 extends over 17 amino acids. CDR3 coding DNA: TGTGCCAGCAGTTACAAGGTGGACAGCTCTGGGGCCAACGTCCTGACTTTC. Translation gives CASSYKVDSSGANVLTF.

This clonotype appeared a single time. The gene calls are TRBV11-2 and TRBJ1-1; D unclear. The CDR3 has 13 residues. Between the trimmed V and J ends, which lost 5 bases and 1 base, there was a span of 8 bases. CDR1 is SGHAT, CDR2 FQNNGV, per germline. The CDR3: CASSIQRNTEAFF. CDR3 DNA: TGTGCCAGCAGCATCCAGAGGAACACTGAAGCTTTCTTT.

This chain connects TRBV25-1 to TRBJ1-4; 10 nucleotides line up with TRBD1. The germline V gene has CDR1 MGHDK and CDR2 SYGVNS. V trimming: 5 bases; J trimming: 2 bases; junction bases outside the gene matches: 5. The CDR3 has 16 residues. The CDR3, as DNA: TGTGCCAGCAGTTCGGGACAGGGGCGGACTAATGAAAAACTGTTTTTT. Amino acid sequence: CASSSGQGRTNEKLFF.

This clonotype was seen a handful of times. This chain joins TRBV10-3 and TRBJ1-5, with TRBD1 matching over 7 bases. Losses at the gene ends were 6 bases for V and 6 bases for J; bases not matched to a gene: 8. The length of the CDR3 is 14 residues. Per germline, CDR1 ENHRY and CDR2 SYGVKD. Here the CDR3 reads CAIRSTGAAQPQHF. Here the CDR3 DNA reads TGTGCCATCAGATCAACAGGGGCGGCTCAGCCCCAGCATTTT.

The V gene is TRBV12-3 or TRBV12-4, the J gene TRBJ1-5; the match to TRBD1 covers 7 bases. The CDR3 contains 17 residues. V shed 1 base, J shed 7 bases, and the junction held 13 bases outside the gene matches. In DNA, the CDR3 is TGTGCCAGCAGTTTAGGTTGGGTACAGGGGCAGGGACAGCCCCAGCATTTT. Translation gives CASSLGWVQGQGQPQHF.

CDR3 in DNA: TGTGCCAGCAGTATGGGACAGTACTCTGGAAACACCATATATTTT. It yields the protein CASSMGQYSGNTIYF. This chain links TRBV25-1 with TRBJ1-3, with 7 bases identical to TRBD1. CDR1 and CDR2 (germline): MGHDK, SYGVNS. This CDR3 region has 15 residues. V lost 5 bases, J lost 0 bases, and 4 bases stayed unmatched.

The genes are TRBV6-5 and TRBJ1-6; D remains ambiguous. CDR1 MNHEY and CDR2 SVGAGI come from the germline V gene. There are 12 residues in the CDR3. V gave up 0 bases and J gave up 8 bases, with 2 bases separating them. This CDR3 reads CASSYSYSPLHF. The DNA for the CDR3 is TGTGCCAGCAGTTACTCGTATTCACCCCTCCACTTT.

The chain links TRBV30 to TRBJ2-4, with D possibly matching TRBD2 (6 bases). Trimming left V 0 bases short and J 0 bases short, with 12 bases between. The CDR3 is 16 amino acids. Germline V gene lookup returns CDR1 GTSNPN and CDR2 SVGIG (reference sequence). CDR3 sequence: CAWSVLSGLAKNIQYF. The CDR3 nucleotides read TGTGCCTGGAGTGTACTAAGCGGGCTAGCCAAAAACATTCAGTACTTC.

J is TRBJ2-2 and V is TRBV28; 13 nucleotides align to TRBD2. The CDR3 sequence is 19 residues long. V shed 1 base and J 1 base; nucleotides not matched to a gene: 6. CDR1 and CDR2 from the germline V gene are MDHEN and SYDVKM. The CDR3 reads CASSLLGRLAGGNTGELFF. For the CDR3, the DNA is TGTGCCAGCAGTTTATTAGGAAGACTAGCGGGAGGGAACACCGGGGAGCTGTTTTTT.